Presented here are 8 T cell receptor beta chains from one specimen sequenced in a study of cytotoxic CD8 clonotypes in ibrutinib-treated CLL. Sequencing used immunoSEQ multiplex PCR; TCRdb keeps in-frame clones, though not all of them. The top ten clones hold less than 20% of a sample with hundreds of thousands of clones, less than 75% of them seen once. Sequenced here: PBMCs, sampled after 24 months of ibrutinib treatment. These receptors were obtained from a human donor with chronic lymphocytic leukemia.

The chain employs TRBV15 and TRBJ2-1; D possibly corresponds to TRBD2 (6 bases). This CDR3 contains 15 residues. CDR1 and CDR2 from the germline V gene are LNHNV and YYDKDF (reference sequence). The V gene lost 1 base and the J gene lost 9 bases, with 16 bases spanning the gap. The DNA for the CDR3 is TGTGCCACCAGCAGAGGGTTAGCGGAGACGGGTGAGCAGTTCTTC. Translating gives CATSRGLAETGEQFF.

J is TRBJ2-7 and V is TRBV28; perhaps TRBD1 as D (6 bases). Germline V gives CDR1 MDHEN, CDR2 SYDVKM. Deletions cut 6 bases from V and 3 bases from J, with 12 bases between. The CDR3 is 13 residues long. The CDR3 bases are TGTGCCAGCAGATCGGGACAATTCTACGAGCAGTACTTC. Translation: CASRSGQFYEQYF.

The CDR3 DNA is TGTGCCAGCACCCCGGCCGTGGGGGTGGAGACCCAGTACTTC. As protein: CASTPAVGVETQYF. This chain connects TRBV27 to TRBJ2-5; D could derive from TRBD1 or TRBD2 (5 bases each). V gave up 7 bases and J gave up 5 bases, with 17 bases separating them. Germline CDR1 and CDR2: MNHEY and SMNVEV (reference sequence). CDR3 length: 14 residues.

The CDR3 DNA follows: TGTGCCAGTAGGGGGACAGGGGAGGGTGAAAAACTGTTTTTT. It yields the protein CASRGTGEGEKLFF. The chain recombines TRBV6-5 with TRBJ1-4; 10 bases align to TRBD1. V was clipped by 9 bases and J by 7 bases; unmatched bases: 8. The CDR3 is 14 residues long. Germline values: CDR1 MNHEY, CDR2 SVGAGI.

The V gene is TRBV4-2, the J gene TRBJ2-7; the D gene could be TRBD1 or TRBD2 (5 bases each). This CDR3 comprises 16 residues. The V end was cut by 0 bases, the J end by 2 bases, with 14 bases between. Germline V gene lookup returns CDR1 LGHNA and CDR2 YNFKEQ. The CDR3 region has the DNA TGTGCCAGCAGCCAAGATTACGGGGCTTCCGCCTACGAGCAGTACTTC. It specifies CASSQDYGASAYEQYF.

V gene TRBV28 combines with J gene TRBJ2-4; 7 bases are a match to TRBD2. The CDR3 extends over 14 amino acids. Germline V lookup: CDR1 MDHEN, CDR2 SYDVKM. V trimming: 5 bases; J trimming: 6 bases; junction bases outside the gene matches: 7. The CDR3 sequence is CASSLKRDSNIQYF. The DNA for the CDR3 is TGTGCCAGCAGTCTCAAGCGGGACTCAAACATTCAGTACTTC.

This clone was counted between two and nine times. The chain couples TRBV5-1 to TRBJ1-5, with D perhaps TRBD1 (5 bases). Trimming pared 3 bases from V and 4 bases from J, leaving 14 bases between. The CDR3 extends over 15 amino acids. CDR1 and CDR2 from the germline V gene are SGHRS and YFSETQ. CDR3 region: CASSSGTAPNQPQHF. The CDR3, as DNA: TGCGCCAGCAGCTCGGGGACGGCCCCTAATCAGCCCCAGCATTTT.

This clone was seen a handful of times. This rearrangement joins TRBV7-8 to TRBJ1-1, with a tentative D call TRBD1 (6 bases). Germline V gene lookup returns CDR1 SGHVS and CDR2 FQNEAQ. The CDR3 runs 14 residues. V lost 5 bases and J 7 bases, leaving 17 bases between the germline ends. As DNA, the CDR3 is TGTGCCAGCAGCGCAAACAGGGAGGTCATTGAAGCTTTCTTT. Its translation is CASSANREVIEAFF.